The clone carrying this TCR beta chain was picked up a small number of times. The sample comes from a study of human T cells and chemical hapten exposure. About the study: The patient population, which was mostly female, had alopecia areata, totalis or universalis. Slight differences in pooled library volume were the main source of varying TCR yields across samples.

As for time point: pre-sensitization, week 0. Treatment of the sample: therapeutic diphenylcyclopropenone sensitization with weekly scalp DPC. V was trimmed by 6 bases and J by 3 bases, leaving 11 bases between them. The germline V gene encodes CDR1 SGHTA and CDR2 FQGTGA. This CDR3 comprises 13 residues. In the library, unique molecular identifiers were attached to individual cDNA molecules. MiXCR, applied by TCRdb to the RACE reads, yields one record per CDR3 protein. The sample records 350,000 to 400,000 distinct CDR3 sequences, less than 6.5% being singletons. The origin of this receptor is a woman aged 45-60 years with alopecia areata. Some clones in this sample may be carry-over from other donors' samples. This chain uses TRBV7-3 with TRBJ1-1; the D gene is possibly TRBD1 (6 bases). Specimen: whole blood, collected in connection with sensitization to the hapten diphenylcyclopropenone (DPC). The DNA for the CDR3 is TGTGCCAGCAGTCGTAGGGGGGACACTGAAGCTTTCTTT. It translates to CASSRRGDTEAFF.